The 15 T cell receptor beta chains below all came from one sample that was sequenced in a study of T cells after somatic rescue of genetic block. The method was immunoSEQ multiplex PCR; TCRdb's version includes in-frame clones alone and lacks a portion of them. Here the sample spans approximately 100,000 clones, just under 90% being singletons. Material for sequencing was peripheral blood mononuclear cells (PBMCs). All receptors come from a woman aged 18-29 years.

V usage is TRBV2 and J usage is TRBJ2-7, with 8 bases matching TRBD2. J was trimmed by 3 bases and V by 8 bases; bases with no gene match: 6. Germline CDR1 SNHLY, CDR2 FYNNEI. This CDR3 has 13 residues. DNA for the CDR3: TGTGCCAGCGTCAGCGGGGGAGTCTACGAGCAGTACTTC. Residues: CASVSGGVYEQYF.

V is TRBV5-1 and J is TRBJ2-1, with a weak D call TRBD1 (6 bases). The CDR3 has 13 residues. CDR1 and CDR2 from the germline V gene are SGHRS and YFSETQ. V gave up 4 bases and J gave up 8 bases, with 13 bases separating them. The CDR3 loop reads CASSLDRGDEQFF. The CDR3 nucleotides read TGCGCCAGCAGCCTGGACAGAGGGGATGAGCAGTTCTTC. The variable domain in full, with the rest retrieved from reference TRBV5-1 and TRBJ2-1, is KAGVTQTPRYLIKTRGQQVTLSCSPISGHRSVSWYQQTPGQGLQFLFEYFSETQRNKGNFPGRFSGRQFSNSRSEMNVSTLELGDSALYLCASSLDRGDEQFFGPGTRLTVL.

The chain uses TRBV28 and TRBJ1-5; 7 bases are a match to TRBD1. Per the germline V gene, CDR1 is MDHEN and CDR2 is SYDVKM. The CDR3 covers 16 residues. Trimming removed 6 bases from V and 0 bases from J; junction bases left unmatched: 8. The CDR3 region has the DNA TGTGCCAGCAGGCCGGGACAGCCGTATAGCAATCAGCCCCAGCATTTT. Translating gives CASRPGQPYSNQPQHF. Drawing the rest from reference TRBV28 and TRBJ1-5, the complete variable domain is DVKVTQSSRYLVKRTGEKVFLECVQDMDHENMFWYRQDPGLGLRLIYFSYDVKMKEKGDIPEGYSVSREKKERFSLILESASTNQTSMYLCASRPGQPYSNQPQHFGDGTRLSIL.

This rearrangement joins TRBV29-1 to TRBJ2-6; D remains unclear. Between the trimmed V and J ends, which lost 6 bases and 1 base, there was a span of 13 bases. CDR1 is SQVTM and CDR2 is ANQGSEA in the germline V gene. CDR3 size: 15 residues. CDR3 residues: CSVDPSGSGANVLTF. CDR3 sequence (DNA): TGCAGCGTCGACCCCTCGGGTTCTGGGGCCAACGTCCTGACTTTC.

J is TRBJ2-5 and V is TRBV9; 9 bases fit TRBD2. CDR1 is SGDLS and CDR2 is YYNGEE in the germline V gene. Trimming removed 2 bases from V and 3 bases from J; junction bases left unmatched: 8. CDR3 length: 16 residues. CDR3 sequence reads: CASSVYAGLAEETQYF. The CDR3 bases are TGTGCCAGCAGCGTTTATGCGGGACTAGCAGAAGAGACCCAGTACTTC.

V gene TRBV9 combines with J gene TRBJ1-5; D not resolved. Trimming removed 5 bases from V and 4 bases from J, with 10 bases in between. Germline V CDR1 and CDR2: SGDLS, YYNGEE. The length of the CDR3 is 13 residues. The CDR3 sequence: CASSPDGNQPQHF. CDR3 bases: TGTGCCAGCAGTCCAGATGGGAATCAGCCCCAGCATTTT.

The chain recombines TRBV11-2 with TRBJ2-3; 12 positions match TRBD2. V shed 4 bases, J shed 3 bases, and the junction held 5 bases outside the gene matches. The germline V gene encodes CDR1 SGHAT and CDR2 FQNNGV. There are 16 residues in the CDR3. The CDR3 nucleotides read TGTGCCAGCAGCTATCGGACTAGCGGGACGACAGATACGCAGTATTTT. Encoded protein: CASSYRTSGTTDTQYF. The whole variable domain, filled in from reference TRBV11-2 and TRBJ2-3, reads EAGVAQSPRYKIIEKRQSVAFWCNPISGHATLYWYQQILGQGPKLLIQFQNNGVVDDSQLPKDRFSAERLKGVDSTLKIQPAKLEDSAVYLCASSYRTSGTTDTQYFGPGTRLTVL.

This clone appeared a single time. This sequence joins TRBV27 and TRBJ2-7; 10 bases align to TRBD1. J was trimmed by 4 bases and V by 6 bases; bases with no gene match: 15. CDR1 and CDR2 (germline): MNHEY, SMNVEV (reference sequence). This CDR3 comprises 17 residues. The CDR3 region is CASSSGQGTGRWYEQYF. The DNA of the CDR3 is TGTGCCAGCAGCTCGGGACAGGGGACCGGGAGGTGGTACGAGCAGTACTTC.

This clone was recorded a few times. The rearrangement uses TRBV30 and TRBJ1-1; D is ambiguous. The CDR3 runs 12 residues. CDR1 GTSNPN and CDR2 SVGIG come from the germline V gene (reference sequence). V was trimmed by 0 bases and J by 1 base, leaving 3 bases between them. CDR3 nucleotide sequence: TGTGCCTGGAGTGTATCGAACACTGAAGCTTTCTTT. Residues: CAWSVSNTEAFF.

This chain joins TRBV13 and TRBJ1-2; a possible D gene is TRBD1 (6 bases). CDR1 and CDR2 (germline): PRHDT, FYEKMQ (reference sequence). This CDR3 spans 16 amino acids. V dropped 5 bases and J dropped 8 bases, with 24 bases sitting between them. This chain's CDR3 is CASSPPLGGGFWGYTF. The CDR3 coding sequence is TGTGCCAGCAGCCCTCCCCTCGGCGGGGGCTTCTGGGGCTACACCTTC.

The V gene is TRBV2, the J gene TRBJ1-1; D is unresolved. The CDR3 has 13 residues. Germline values: CDR1 SNHLY, CDR2 FYNNEI. The ends were cut back, 6 bases at V and 12 bases at J, with 20 bases in the middle. CDR3 bases: TGTGCCAGCAGCCCGGGCCCCTCCACGGCAACTTTCTTT. Amino acids: CASSPGPSTATFF.

The V call is TRBV20-1, the J call TRBJ2-3, with D hard to call. This CDR3 contains 11 residues. Germline-derived CDR1 and CDR2 are DFQATT and SNEGSKA (reference sequence). V was trimmed by 6 bases and J by 2 bases, leaving 6 bases between them. CDR3 in DNA: TGCAGTGCCCAGGTCACAGATACGCAGTATTTT. Amino acid sequence: CSAQVTDTQYF.

V and J are TRBV30 and TRBJ2-3; D may be TRBD1 or TRBD2 (6 bases each). V was trimmed by 0 bases and J by 0 bases, leaving 10 bases between them. The V gene's germline CDR1 is GTSNPN and CDR2 SVGIG (reference sequence). The CDR3 loop spans 15 amino acids. The chain's CDR3 is CAWSVGGGSTDTQYF. CDR3 nucleotide sequence: TGTGCCTGGAGTGTAGGGGGAGGTAGCACAGATACGCAGTATTTT.

This chain connects TRBV11-3 to TRBJ2-7, with 8 bases fitting TRBD1. The CDR3 has 14 residues. In germline, CDR1 is SGHNT, CDR2 YENEEA. The ends lost 5 bases at V and 4 bases at J; junction bases unmatched: 7. The DNA for the CDR3 is TGTGCCAGCAGCCCAAGGACAGGGCCGTACGAGCAGTACTTC. Encoded protein: CASSPRTGPYEQYF.

The chain recombines TRBV5-5 with TRBJ1-1; D is ambiguous. This CDR3 is 14 amino acids long. CDR1 is SGHKS, CDR2 YYEKEE, per germline (reference sequence). Trimming took off 4 bases at V and 1 base at J, with 11 bases between the two ends. The DNA for the CDR3 is TGTGCCAGCAGCATCGGACCGCCGAACACTGAAGCTTTCTTT. Amino acids: CASSIGPPNTEAFF.